This T cell receptor (beta chain) originates from a study of CD4+ T cells in melanoma. Study findings and constraints: Reportedly, melanoma neoantigen-specific CD4+ T cells showed varied differentiation states. CD8+ T cell, macrophage and B cell function reportedly correlated with neoantigen-specific CD4+ T cells.

Germline-derived CDR1 and CDR2 are SGHTA and FQGNSA. The CDR3 length is 12 residues. The V end was cut by 10 bases, the J end by 7 bases, with 15 bases between. TCRdb's copy holds only in-frame clones and misses some; the assay was immunoSEQ multiplex PCR. The sample lists fewer than 150,000 clones; 80% to 95% were seen once. On this clone itself: Its specificity is not known.

This TCR was sampled from a human donor with melanoma. This chain uses TRBV7-2 with TRBJ2-3; D perhaps matches TRBD2 (5 bases). The CDR3 nucleotides read TGTGCCACGAGGGCTTCCGGTTATACGCAGTATTTT. It specifies CATRASGYTQYF.